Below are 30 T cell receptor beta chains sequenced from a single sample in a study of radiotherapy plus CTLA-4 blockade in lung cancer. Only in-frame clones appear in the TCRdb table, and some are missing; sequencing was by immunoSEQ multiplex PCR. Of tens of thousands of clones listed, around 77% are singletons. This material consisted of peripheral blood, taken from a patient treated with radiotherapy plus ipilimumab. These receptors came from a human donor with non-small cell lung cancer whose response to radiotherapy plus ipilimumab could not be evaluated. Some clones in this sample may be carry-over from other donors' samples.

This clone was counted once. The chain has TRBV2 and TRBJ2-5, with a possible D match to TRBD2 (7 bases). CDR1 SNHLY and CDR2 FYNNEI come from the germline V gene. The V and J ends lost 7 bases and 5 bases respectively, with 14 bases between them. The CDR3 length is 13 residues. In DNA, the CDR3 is TGTGCCAGCACCATCGCGGGGGCGGAGACCCAGTACTTC. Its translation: CASTIAGAETQYF.

The CDR3 region is CASRPGTNTGELFF. CDR3 nucleotides: TGTGCCAGCAGACCCGGGACGAACACCGGGGAGCTGTTTTTT. This sequence joins TRBV6-5 and TRBJ2-2, with D perhaps TRBD2 (5 bases). V shed 6 bases and J shed 0 bases, with 8 bases lying between them. The CDR3 length is 14 residues. The germline V gene encodes CDR1 MNHEY and CDR2 SVGAGI.

CDR3 in amino acids: CASRPAGGNEQYF. The CDR3 DNA sequence: TGTGCCAGCCGCCCGGCAGGGGGAAACGAGCAGTACTTC. The chain joins TRBV6-5 to TRBJ2-7; 7 bases are a match to TRBD1. V shed 8 bases, J shed 5 bases, and the junction held 9 bases outside the gene matches. CDR1 and CDR2 (germline): MNHEY, SVGAGI. This CDR3 is 13 amino acids long.

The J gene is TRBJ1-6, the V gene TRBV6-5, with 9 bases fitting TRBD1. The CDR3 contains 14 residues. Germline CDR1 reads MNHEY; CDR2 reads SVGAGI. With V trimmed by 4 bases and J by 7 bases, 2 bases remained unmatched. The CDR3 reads CASSSGQGNSPLHF. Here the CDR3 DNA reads TGTGCCAGCAGTTCGGGACAGGGCAATTCACCCCTCCACTTT.

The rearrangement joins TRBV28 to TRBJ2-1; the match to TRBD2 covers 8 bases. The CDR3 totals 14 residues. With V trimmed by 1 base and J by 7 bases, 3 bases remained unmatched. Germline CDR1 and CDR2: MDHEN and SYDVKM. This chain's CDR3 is CASSLSGGGNEQFF. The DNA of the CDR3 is TGTGCCAGCAGTTTATCCGGGGGGGGAAATGAGCAGTTCTTC.

CDR3 sequence reads: CASSPGLEETQYF. CDR3 bases: TGTGCCAGCAGCCCGGGACTAGAAGAGACCCAGTACTTC. This chain connects TRBV7-2 to TRBJ2-5, with TRBD2 identical over 8 bases. J gave up 3 bases and V 5 bases, and 2 bases lay outside the gene matches. The CDR3 spans 13 residues. Germline assignment: CDR1 SGHTA and CDR2 FQGNSA.

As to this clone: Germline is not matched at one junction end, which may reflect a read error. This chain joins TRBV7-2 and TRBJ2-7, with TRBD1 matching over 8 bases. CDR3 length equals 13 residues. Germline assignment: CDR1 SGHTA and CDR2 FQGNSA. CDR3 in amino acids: CASSYDRQGIFLF. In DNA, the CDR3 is TGTGCCAGCAGCTACGACCGACAGGGGATCTTCCTCTTC.

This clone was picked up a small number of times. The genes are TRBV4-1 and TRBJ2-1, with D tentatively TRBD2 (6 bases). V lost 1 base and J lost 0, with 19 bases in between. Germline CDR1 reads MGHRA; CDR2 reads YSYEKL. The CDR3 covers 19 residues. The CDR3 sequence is CASSQVILAPGSSYNEQFF. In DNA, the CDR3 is TGCGCCAGCAGCCAAGTAATACTAGCTCCAGGGAGCTCCTACAATGAGCAGTTCTTC.

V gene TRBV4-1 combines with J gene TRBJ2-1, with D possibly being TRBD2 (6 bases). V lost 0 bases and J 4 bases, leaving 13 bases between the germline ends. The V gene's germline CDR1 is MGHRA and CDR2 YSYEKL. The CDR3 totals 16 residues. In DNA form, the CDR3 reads TGCGCCAGCAGCCAAGATAACGGGGGACCTTACAATGAGCAGTTCTTC. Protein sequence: CASSQDNGGPYNEQFF.

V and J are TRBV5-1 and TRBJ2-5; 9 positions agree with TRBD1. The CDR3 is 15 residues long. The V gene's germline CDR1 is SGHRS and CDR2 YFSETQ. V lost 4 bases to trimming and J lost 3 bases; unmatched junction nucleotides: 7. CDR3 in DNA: TGCGCCAGCAGCAGAACCGGGACAGGGAAAGAGACCCAGTACTTC. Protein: CASSRTGTGKETQYF.

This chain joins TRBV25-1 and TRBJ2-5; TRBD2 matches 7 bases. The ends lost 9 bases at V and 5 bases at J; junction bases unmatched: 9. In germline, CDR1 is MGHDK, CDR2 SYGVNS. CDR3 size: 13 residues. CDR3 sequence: CASGGRVVETQYF. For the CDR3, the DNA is TGTGCCAGTGGTGGGAGGGTGGTGGAGACCCAGTACTTC.

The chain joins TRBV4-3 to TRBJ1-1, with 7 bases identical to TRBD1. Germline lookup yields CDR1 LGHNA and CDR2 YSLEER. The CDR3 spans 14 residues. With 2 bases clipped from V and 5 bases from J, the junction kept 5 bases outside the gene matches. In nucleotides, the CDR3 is TGCGCCAGCAGCCAACGAAACAGGGGTACTGAAGCTTTCTTT. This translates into CASSQRNRGTEAFF.

The CDR3 is CASSKRQTDRATNEKLFF. The CDR3 DNA follows: TGTGCCAGCAGCAAGCGACAGACGGACCGTGCAACTAATGAAAAACTGTTTTTT. The V gene is TRBV7-2, the J gene TRBJ1-4, with a tentative D call TRBD1 (5 bases). Germline lookup yields CDR1 SGHTA and CDR2 FQGNSA. V was trimmed by 5 bases and J by 0 bases, leaving 19 bases between them. The CDR3 sequence is 18 residues long.

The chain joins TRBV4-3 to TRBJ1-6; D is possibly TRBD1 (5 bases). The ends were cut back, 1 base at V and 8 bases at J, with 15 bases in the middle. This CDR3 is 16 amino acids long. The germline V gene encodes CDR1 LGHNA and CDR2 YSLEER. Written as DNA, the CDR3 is TGCGCCAGCAGCCAAGCCCCCCCAGGGAGGGATTCACCCCTCCACTTT. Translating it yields CASSQAPPGRDSPLHF.

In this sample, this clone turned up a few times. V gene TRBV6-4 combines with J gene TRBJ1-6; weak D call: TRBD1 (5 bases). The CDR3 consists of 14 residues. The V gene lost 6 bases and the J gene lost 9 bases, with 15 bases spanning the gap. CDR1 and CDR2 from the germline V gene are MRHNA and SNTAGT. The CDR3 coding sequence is TGTGCCAGCAGCCCGGAGGGGCGCGTTTCACCCCTCCACTTT. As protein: CASSPEGRVSPLHF.

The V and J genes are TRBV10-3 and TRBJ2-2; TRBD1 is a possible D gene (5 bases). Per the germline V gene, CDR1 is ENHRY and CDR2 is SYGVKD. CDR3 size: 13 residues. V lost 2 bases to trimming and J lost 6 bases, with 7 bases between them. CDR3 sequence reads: CAISERGAGELFF. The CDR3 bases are TGTGCCATCAGTGAGAGGGGTGCCGGGGAGCTGTTTTTT.

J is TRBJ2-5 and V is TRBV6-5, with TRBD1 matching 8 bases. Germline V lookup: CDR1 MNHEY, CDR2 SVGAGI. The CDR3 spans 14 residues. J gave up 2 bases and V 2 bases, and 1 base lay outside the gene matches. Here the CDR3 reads CASSYGTGQETQYF. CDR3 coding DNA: TGTGCCAGCAGTTACGGGACAGGTCAAGAGACCCAGTACTTC.

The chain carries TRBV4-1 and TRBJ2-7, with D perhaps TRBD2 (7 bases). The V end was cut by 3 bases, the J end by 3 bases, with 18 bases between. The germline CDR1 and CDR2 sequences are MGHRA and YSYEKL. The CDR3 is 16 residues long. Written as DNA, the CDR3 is TGCGCCAGCAGCCAGCAGGGAGGGGGGGTAGGCTACGAGCAGTACTTC. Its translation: CASSQQGGGVGYEQYF.

CDR3 sequence: CASSQLPGQGANEQFF. DNA for the CDR3: TGTGCCAGCAGCCAACTGCCGGGACAGGGGGCTAATGAGCAGTTCTTC. This chain connects TRBV4-2 to TRBJ2-1, with 12 bases that match TRBD1. The J segment lost 7 bases and the V segment lost 2 bases, leaving 6 bases of the junction unmatched. The length of the CDR3 is 16 residues. CDR1 and CDR2 (germline): LGHNA, YNFKEQ.

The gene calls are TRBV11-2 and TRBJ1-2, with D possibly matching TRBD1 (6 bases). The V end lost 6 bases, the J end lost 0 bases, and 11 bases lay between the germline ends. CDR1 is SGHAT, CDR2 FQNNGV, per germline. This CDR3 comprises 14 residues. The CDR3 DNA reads TGTGCCAGCAGTGACAGGCCAGCTAACTATGGCTACACCTTC. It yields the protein CASSDRPANYGYTF. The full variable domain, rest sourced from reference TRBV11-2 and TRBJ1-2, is EAGVAQSPRYKIIEKRQSVAFWCNPISGHATLYWYQQILGQGPKLLIQFQNNGVVDDSQLPKDRFSAERLKGVDSTLKIQPAKLEDSAVYLCASSDRPANYGYTFGSGTRLTVV.

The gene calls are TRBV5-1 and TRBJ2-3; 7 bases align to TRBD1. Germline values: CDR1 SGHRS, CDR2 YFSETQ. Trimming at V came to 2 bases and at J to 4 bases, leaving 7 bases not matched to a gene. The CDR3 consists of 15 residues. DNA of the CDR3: TGCGCCAGCAGCTTAGGAGACAGGGCGGCAGATACGCAGTATTTT. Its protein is CASSLGDRAADTQYF.

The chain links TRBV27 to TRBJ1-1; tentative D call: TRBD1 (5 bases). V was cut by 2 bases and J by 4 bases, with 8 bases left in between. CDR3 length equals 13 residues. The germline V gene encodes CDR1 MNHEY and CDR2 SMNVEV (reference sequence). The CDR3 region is CASSLKGSTEAFF. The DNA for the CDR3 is TGTGCCAGCAGTTTAAAGGGGTCCACTGAAGCTTTCTTT.

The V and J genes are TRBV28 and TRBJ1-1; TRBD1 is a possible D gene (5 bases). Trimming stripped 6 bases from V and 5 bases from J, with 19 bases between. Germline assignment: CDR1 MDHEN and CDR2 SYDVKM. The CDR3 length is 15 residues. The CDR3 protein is CASSPPRQWVTEAFF. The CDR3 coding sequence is TGTGCCAGCAGCCCACCCCGACAGTGGGTTACTGAAGCTTTCTTT. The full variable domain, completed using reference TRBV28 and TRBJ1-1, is DVKVTQSSRYLVKRTGEKVFLECVQDMDHENMFWYRQDPGLGLRLIYFSYDVKMKEKGDIPEGYSVSREKKERFSLILESASTNQTSMYLCASSPPRQWVTEAFFGQGTRLTVV.

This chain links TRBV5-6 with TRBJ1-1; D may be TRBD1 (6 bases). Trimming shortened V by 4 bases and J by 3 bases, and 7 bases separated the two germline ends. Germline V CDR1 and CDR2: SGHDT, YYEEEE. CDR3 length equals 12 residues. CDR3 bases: TGTGCCAGCAGCCAGGGGTACACTGAAGCTTTCTTT. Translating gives CASSQGYTEAFF.

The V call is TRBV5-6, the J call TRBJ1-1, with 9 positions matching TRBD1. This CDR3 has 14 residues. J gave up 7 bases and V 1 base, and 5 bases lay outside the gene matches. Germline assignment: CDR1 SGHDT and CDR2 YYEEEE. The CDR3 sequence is CASSLIGTGHEAFF. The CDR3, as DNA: TGTGCCAGCAGCTTGATTGGGACAGGGCATGAAGCTTTCTTT.

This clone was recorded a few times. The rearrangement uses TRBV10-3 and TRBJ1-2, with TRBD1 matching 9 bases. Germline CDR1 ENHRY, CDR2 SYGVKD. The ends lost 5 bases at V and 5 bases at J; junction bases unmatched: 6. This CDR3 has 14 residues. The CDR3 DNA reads TGTGCCATCAGTACAGGGGGCGCTGAGTATGGCTACACCTTC. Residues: CAISTGGAEYGYTF.

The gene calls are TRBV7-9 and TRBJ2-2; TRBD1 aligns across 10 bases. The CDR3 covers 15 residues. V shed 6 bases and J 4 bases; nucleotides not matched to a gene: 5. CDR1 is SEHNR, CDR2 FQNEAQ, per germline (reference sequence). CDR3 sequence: CASSSGTGATGELFF. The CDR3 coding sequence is TGTGCCAGCAGTTCCGGGACAGGGGCCACCGGGGAGCTGTTTTTT.

Written as DNA, the CDR3 is TGTGCCAGCAGCGACAGGGGTGGGAACTACAATGAGCAGTTCTTC. Residues: CASSDRGGNYNEQFF. The rearrangement joins TRBV11-3 to TRBJ2-1; 8 bases are shared with TRBD1. Germline lookup yields CDR1 SGHNT and CDR2 YENEEA. The CDR3 is 15 amino acids. With 5 bases clipped from V and 3 bases from J, the junction kept 6 bases outside the gene matches. Full variable domain (remainder filled in from reference TRBV11-3 and TRBJ2-1): EAGVVQSPRYKIIEKKQPVAFWCNPISGHNTLYWYLQNLGQGPELLIRYENEEAVDDSQLPKDRFSAERLKGVDSTLKIQPAELGDSAVYLCASSDRGGNYNEQFFGPGTRLTVL.

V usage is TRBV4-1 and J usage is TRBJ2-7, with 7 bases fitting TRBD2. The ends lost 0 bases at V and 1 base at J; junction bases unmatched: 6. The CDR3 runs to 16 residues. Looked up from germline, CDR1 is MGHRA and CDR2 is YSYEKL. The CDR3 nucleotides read TGCGCCAGCAGCCAAGATGTCGGGGAGGGGTCCTACGAGCAGTACTTC. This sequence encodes CASSQDVGEGSYEQYF.

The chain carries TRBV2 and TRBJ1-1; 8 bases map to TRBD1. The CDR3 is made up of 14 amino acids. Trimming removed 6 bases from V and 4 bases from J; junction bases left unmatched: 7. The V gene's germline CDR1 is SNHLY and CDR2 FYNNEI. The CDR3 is CASRLTGARTEAFF. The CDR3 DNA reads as TGTGCCAGCAGGTTGACAGGGGCGCGCACTGAAGCTTTCTTT.